This entry describes one T cell receptor beta chain. Its matching antigen is unknown. This sample was taken from a study of vaccination and CD4 T cells after COVID-19. Unmatched junction bases numbered 4, after V lost 4 bases and J lost 6 bases. This CDR3 spans 14 amino acids. Germline V gene sequence: CDR1 SGHTA, CDR2 FQGTGA. Treatment noted: approximately 10-day PBMC culture with coronavirus spike peptide pools or control peptides (ViraFEST assay). The Oncomine TCR Beta short-read assay sequenced DNA from cultured CD4+ T cells. One entry per CDR3 protein results from TCRdb running MiXCR on the PCR reads. This table has 15,000 to 20,000 distinct CDR3 sequences, 50% to 65% appearing once.

The specimen was CD4+ T cells from blood, cultured in vitro, collected before SARS-CoV-2 vaccination. The gene calls are TRBV7-3 and TRBJ2-2; 8 nucleotides agree with TRBD2. The TCR sequence derives from a human donor who had recovered from COVID-19. DNA of the CDR3: TGTGCCAGCAGCTCTAGCGGGCGGGCCGGGGAGCTGTTTTTT. It codes for CASSSSGRAGELFF.